This TCR beta chain was recorded in a study of human T cells and chemical hapten exposure. Study conclusions and caveats: Expanded TCRs clustered into significantly more large CDR3 similarity groups than controls, the analysis revealed.

This clonotype was detected a few times. Its cognate antigen is unknown. The CDR3 length is 15 residues. CDR1 is DFQATT and CDR2 is SNEGSKA in the germline V gene (reference sequence). V shed 0 bases, J shed 4 bases, and the junction held 5 bases outside the gene matches. From the RACE reads, TCRdb called clonotypes with MiXCR, one entry per CDR3 protein. Seen here are about 98,000 distinct CDR3 sequences, approximately 11% observed once, and the top ten hold around 3.1%. Regarding time point: pre-sensitization, week 0. Treatment in this sample: therapeutic diphenylcyclopropenone sensitization with weekly scalp DPC.

This chain uses TRBV20-1 with TRBJ2-5, with 10 positions matching TRBD2. Sequencing used whole blood, obtained in connection with sensitization to the hapten diphenylcyclopropenone (DPC). This TCR derives from a woman aged 55-69 years with alopecia areata. Some clones in this sample may be carry-over from other donors' samples. The CDR3 region is CSARDPVAGGETQYF. DNA of the CDR3: TGCAGTGCTAGAGATCCGGTAGCGGGGGGAGAGACCCAGTACTTC.